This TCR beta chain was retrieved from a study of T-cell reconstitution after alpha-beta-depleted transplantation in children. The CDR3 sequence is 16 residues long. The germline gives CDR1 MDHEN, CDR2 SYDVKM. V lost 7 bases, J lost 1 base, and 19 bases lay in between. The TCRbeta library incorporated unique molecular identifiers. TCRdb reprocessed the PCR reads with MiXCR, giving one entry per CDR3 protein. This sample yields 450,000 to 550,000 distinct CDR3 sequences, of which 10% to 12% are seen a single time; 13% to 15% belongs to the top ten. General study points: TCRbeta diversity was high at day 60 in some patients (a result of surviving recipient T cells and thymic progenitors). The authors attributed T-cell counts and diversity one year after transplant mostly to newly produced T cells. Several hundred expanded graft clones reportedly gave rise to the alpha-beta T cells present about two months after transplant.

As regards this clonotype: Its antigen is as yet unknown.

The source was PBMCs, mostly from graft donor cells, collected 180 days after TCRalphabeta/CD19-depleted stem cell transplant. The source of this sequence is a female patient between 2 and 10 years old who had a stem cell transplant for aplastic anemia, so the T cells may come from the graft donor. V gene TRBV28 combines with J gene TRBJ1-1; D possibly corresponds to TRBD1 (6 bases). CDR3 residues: CASIPTTGSRNTEAFF. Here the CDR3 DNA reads TGTGCCAGCATTCCAACCACAGGGTCGAGGAACACTGAAGCTTTCTTT.